These T cell receptor beta chains were read from a single sample in a study of blood T cell repertoires in COVID-19. This table comes from immunoSEQ multiplex PCR, and its TCRdb copy is limited to in-frame clones, with some not included. The sample has about 39,000 clones; 87% are singletons. Sequencing was carried out using peripheral blood. The receptors come from a man in his sixties with acute or convalescent COVID-19. The CDR3 runs from the conserved cysteine through the conserved F or W. A D gene is named only where the DNA matches it firmly. Only part of the rows carry a size: once, few, many, or a class if the clone is expanded.

D: TRBD2; size: .; J: TRBJ2-1; V: TRBV9; CDR3: CASSRTSGSIYNEQFF; DNA: TGTGCCAGCAGCAGGACTAGCGGGAGTATCTACAATGAGCAGTTCTTC
D: TRBD1; size: .; J: TRBJ2-7; V: TRBV18; CDR3: CASSDDRAVIYEQYF; DNA: TGTGCCAGCTCAGACGACAGGGCTGTGATCTACGAGCAGTACTTC
D: TRBD1; size: few; J: TRBJ2-1; V: TRBV2; CDR3: CASSAGQDNEQFF; DNA: TGTGCCAGCAGTGCCGGACAGGACAATGAGCAGTTCTTC
D: .; size: .; J: TRBJ1-2; V: TRBV3-1/TRBV3-2; CDR3: CASSQAGIYGYTF; DNA: TGTGCCAGCAGCCAAGCAGGGATCTATGGCTACACCTTC
D: .; size: .; J: TRBJ1-1; V: TRBV19; CDR3: CASSILQGQAEAFF; DNA: TGTGCCAGTAGTATTCTCCAGGGGCAGGCTGAAGCTTTCTTT
D: TRBD2; size: .; J: TRBJ2-1; V: TRBV19; CDR3: CASSILAGAFRNEQFF; DNA: TGTGCCAGTAGTATACTAGCGGGAGCGTTTAGGAATGAGCAGTTCTTC
D: TRBD1; size: .; J: TRBJ1-2; V: TRBV19; CDR3: CASLRDRGRGYTF; DNA: TGTGCCAGCCTTCGGGACAGGGGAAGGGGCTACACCTTC
D: TRBD1; size: .; J: TRBJ1-1; V: TRBV5-1; CDR3: CASQLQGTNTEAFF; DNA: TGCGCTAGCCAGTTACAGGGGACGAACACTGAAGCTTTCTTT
D: .; size: .; J: TRBJ2-5; V: TRBV6-6; CDR3: CASSYPAGRQETQYF; DNA: TGTGCCAGCAGTTACCCCGCGGGGCGCCAAGAGACCCAGTACTTC
D: .; size: .; J: TRBJ2-5; V: TRBV14; CDR3: CASSQARGLETQYF; DNA: TGTGCCAGCAGCCAAGCTCGGGGGTTAGAGACCCAGTACTTC
D: TRBD1; size: .; J: TRBJ1-5; V: TRBV28; CDR3: CASSSPGQGRPQHF; DNA: TGTGCCAGCAGTTCCCCGGGACAGGGGAGGCCCCAGCATTTT
D: TRBD1; size: .; J: TRBJ2-1; V: TRBV18; CDR3: CASSPLDRGLYNEQFF; DNA: TGTGCCAGCTCACCCCTTGACAGGGGGCTCTACAATGAGCAGTTCTTC
D: TRBD1; size: .; J: TRBJ1-5; V: TRBV28; CDR3: CATRTGVRPQHF; DNA: TGTGCCACCCGTACAGGGGTTCGGCCCCAGCATTTT
D: TRBD2; size: .; J: TRBJ2-7; V: TRBV5-4; CDR3: CASSPSGRTNYEQYF; DNA: TGTGCCAGCAGCCCTAGCGGGAGGACTAACTACGAGCAGTACTTC
D: TRBD1; size: .; J: TRBJ1-5; V: TRBV6-5; CDR3: CATARDRDQPQHF; DNA: TGTGCCACCGCGAGGGACAGGGACCAGCCCCAGCATTTT
D: .; size: .; J: TRBJ2-3; V: TRBV18; CDR3: CASSPSGTDTQYF; DNA: TGTGCCAGCTCACCGAGTGGCACAGATACGCAGTATTTT
D: TRBD2; size: .; J: TRBJ2-3; V: TRBV4-1; CDR3: CASSPPSGDTDTQYF; DNA: TGCGCCAGCAGCCCCCCTAGCGGAGACACAGATACGCAGTATTTT
D: .; size: .; J: TRBJ2-3; V: TRBV27; CDR3: CASSLSAAGAPDTQYF; DNA: TGTGCCAGCAGTTTATCGGCGGCAGGGGCCCCAGATACGCAGTATTTT
D: TRBD2; size: .; J: TRBJ2-3; V: TRBV7-8; CDR3: CASSVSRTSGVSTDTQYF; DNA: TGTGCCAGCAGCGTTAGTAGGACTAGCGGGGTTAGCACAGATACGCAGTATTTT
D: TRBD1; size: .; J: TRBJ1-2; V: TRBV6-5; CDR3: CASRTGLYGYTF; DNA: TGTGCCAGCCGGACAGGGCTCTATGGCTACACCTTC
D: .; size: .; J: TRBJ2-7; V: TRBV6-5; CDR3: CASSRDWFYEQYF; DNA: TGTGCCAGCAGTAGGGACTGGTTCTACGAGCAGTACTTC
D: .; size: .; J: TRBJ2-1; V: TRBV5-1; CDR3: CASKTPGLYNEQFF; DNA: TGCGCCAGCAAAACCCCCGGACTTTACAATGAGCAGTTCTTC
D: .; size: .; J: TRBJ1-1; V: TRBV10-1; CDR3: CASTGNGMNTEAFF; DNA: TGCGCCAGCACAGGTAATGGAATGAACACTGAAGCTTTCTTT
D: TRBD1; size: .; J: TRBJ1-1; V: TRBV6-2/TRBV6-3; CDR3: CASSYSKRGLTEAFF; DNA: TGTGCCAGCAGTTACTCGAAAAGGGGGCTCACTGAAGCTTTCTTT